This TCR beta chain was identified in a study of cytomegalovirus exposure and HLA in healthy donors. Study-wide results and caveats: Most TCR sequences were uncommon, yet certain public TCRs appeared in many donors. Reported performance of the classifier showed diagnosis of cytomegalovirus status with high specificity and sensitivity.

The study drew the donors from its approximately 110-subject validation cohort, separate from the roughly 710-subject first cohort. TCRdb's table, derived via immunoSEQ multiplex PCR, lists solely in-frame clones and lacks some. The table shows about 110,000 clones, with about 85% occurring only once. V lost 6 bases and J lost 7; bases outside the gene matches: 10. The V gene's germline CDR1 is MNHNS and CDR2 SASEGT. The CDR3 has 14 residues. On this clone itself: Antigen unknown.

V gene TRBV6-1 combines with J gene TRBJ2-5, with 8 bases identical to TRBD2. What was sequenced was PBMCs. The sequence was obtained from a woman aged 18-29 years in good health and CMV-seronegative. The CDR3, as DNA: TGTGCCAGCAGCGATCGGGGGGGGGTAGGGACCCAGTACTTC. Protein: CASSDRGGVGTQYF.